This T cell receptor beta chain appears in the sequencing data of a study of chemoradiotherapy in HPV16-positive cancers. This CDR3 is 14 amino acids long. J lost 6 bases, V lost 2 bases, and 4 bases had no gene match. Per germline, CDR1 KGHSH and CDR2 LQKENI. The repertoire was sequenced with immunoSEQ multiplex PCR; TCRdb's copy has only in-frame clones and lacks some. The sample yields around 12,000 clones, about 81% seen once. The sample was collected from a patient who underwent chemoradiotherapy. J is TRBJ1-5 and V is TRBV18; TRBD1 matches at 7 bases. This receptor was obtained from a human donor with HPV-associated anogenital cancer. The CDR3 is CASSPETGSQPQHF. DNA for the CDR3: TGTGCCAGCTCACCAGAGACAGGGAGTCAGCCCCAGCATTTT.